The T cell receptor beta chain described here comes from a study of radiotherapy plus CTLA-4 blockade in lung cancer. Points on this clone: No antigen is known for it.

Study results and caveats: An expansion of tumor-derived TCR clones occurred in blood after radiotherapy plus ipilimumab.

V lost 2 bases to trimming and J lost 4 bases; unmatched junction nucleotides: 3. CDR1 is MDHEN, CDR2 SYDVKM, per germline. The CDR3 extends over 15 amino acids. Produced via immunoSEQ multiplex PCR; TCRdb's table is partial and in-frame only. This sample has roughly 92,000 clones, with around 87% found just once. This receptor was identified in a human donor with non-small cell lung cancer who had a partial response to radiotherapy plus ipilimumab. Sequenced material: peripheral blood, taken from a patient treated with radiotherapy plus ipilimumab. The chain links TRBV28 to TRBJ2-1, with 9 bases that match TRBD1. CDR3 protein: CASSLTGGTYNEQFF. CDR3 coding DNA: TGTGCCAGCAGTTTAACAGGGGGCACTTACAATGAGCAGTTCTTC.